The 8 T cell receptor beta chains in this list originate from one sample, sequenced in a study of T-cell reconstitution after alpha-beta-depleted transplantation in children. During its preparation, the TCRbeta library received unique molecular identifiers. One entry per CDR3 protein results from TCRdb running MiXCR on the PCR reads. The data show 150,000 to 200,000 distinct CDR3 sequences, approximately 6.6% seen once. Sequencing used PBMCs from the stem cell graft donor, obtained from the stem cell graft. These TCRs come from a human donor who donated a stem cell graft to a child with Wiskott-Aldrich syndrome.

This clonotype came up many times. This rearrangement joins TRBV20-1 to TRBJ2-3; 9 positions agree with TRBD2. V shed 5 bases, J shed 5 bases, and the junction held 14 bases outside the gene matches. CDR3 length: 16 amino acids. The germline CDR1 and CDR2 sequences are DFQATT and SNEGSKA (reference sequence). As DNA, the CDR3 is TGCAGTGCTCCCCCCAGGGCGGGAGGGCCTCGAGATACGCAGTATTTT. Amino acids: CSAPPRAGGPRDTQYF.

This clonotype occurred many times. The gene calls are TRBV30 and TRBJ1-5; D possibly corresponds to TRBD1 (5 bases). V was cut by 2 bases and J by 2 bases, with 7 bases left in between. The CDR3 loop spans 13 amino acids. The germline gives CDR1 GTSNPN, CDR2 SVGIG (reference sequence). The chain's CDR3 is CAWSQGGNQPQHF. The CDR3 DNA follows: TGTGCCTGGAGTCAAGGGGGCAATCAGCCCCAGCATTTT.

The genes are TRBV5-1 and TRBJ1-1; 7 bases are a match to TRBD1. V trimming: 1 base; J trimming: 5 bases; junction bases outside the gene matches: 2. The CDR3 has 13 residues. The germline gives CDR1 SGHRS, CDR2 YFSETQ. In nucleotides, the CDR3 is TGCGCCAGCAGCTTGCAACAGGGGACTGAAGCTTTCTTT. It translates to CASSLQQGTEAFF.

This clonotype occurred many times. This chain joins TRBV24-1 and TRBJ1-1; a weak D match, TRBD1 (6 bases). CDR1 KGHDR and CDR2 SFDVKD come from the germline V gene. The CDR3 totals 13 residues. Trimming stripped 5 bases from V and 4 bases from J, with 10 bases between. This CDR3 is CATSGAQGTEAFF. DNA of the CDR3: TGTGCCACCAGTGGAGCACAGGGCACTGAAGCTTTCTTT.

This clonotype was detected ten times or more. The V and J genes are TRBV10-1 and TRBJ1-1; maybe TRBD1 (5 bases). The germline V and J ends were trimmed by 0 bases and 9 bases, with 8 bases remaining between them. Germline CDR1 is WNHNN and CDR2 is SYGVQD (reference sequence). This CDR3 has 12 residues. DNA of the CDR3: TGCGCCAGCAGTGAGTCGTCGGACAAAGCTTTCTTT. It yields the protein CASSESSDKAFF.

This clonotype was detected ten times or more. The chain combines TRBV3-1 with TRBJ2-6, with D perhaps TRBD1 (6 bases). Germline V gene lookup returns CDR1 LGHDT and CDR2 YNNKEL (reference sequence). This CDR3 is 17 amino acids long. The ends were cut back, 4 bases at V and 0 bases at J, with 13 bases in the middle. The CDR3 reads CASSLGHTSSGANVLTF. CDR3 DNA sequence: TGTGCCAGCAGCCTGGGACATACGAGCTCTGGGGCCAACGTCCTGACTTTC.

This clonotype was recorded many times. The CDR3 spells CASSLDRGRETQYF. Here the CDR3 DNA reads TGCGCCAGCAGCTTGGACAGGGGGCGGGAGACCCAGTACTTC. The chain has TRBV5-1 and TRBJ2-5; the match to TRBD1 covers 9 bases. The CDR3 is 14 amino acids. Per germline, CDR1 SGHRS and CDR2 YFSETQ. V was clipped by 0 bases and J by 5 bases; unmatched bases: 2. Filled out from reference TRBV5-1 and TRBJ2-5, the complete variable domain reads KAGVTQTPRYLIKTRGQQVTLSCSPISGHRSVSWYQQTPGQGLQFLFEYFSETQRNKGNFPGRFSGRQFSNSRSEMNVSTLELGDSALYLCASSLDRGRETQYFGPGTRLLVL.

Many counts were recorded for this clonotype. The chain uses TRBV10-3 and TRBJ2-1, with D possibly TRBD2 on 6 matching bases. The germline CDR1 and CDR2 sequences are ENHRY and SYGVKD. Trimming left V 8 bases short and J 4 bases short, with 9 bases between. The length of the CDR3 is 12 residues. The CDR3 loop reads CAIAGTYNEQFF. Written as DNA, the CDR3 is TGTGCCATCGCCGGGACTTACAATGAGCAGTTCTTC.